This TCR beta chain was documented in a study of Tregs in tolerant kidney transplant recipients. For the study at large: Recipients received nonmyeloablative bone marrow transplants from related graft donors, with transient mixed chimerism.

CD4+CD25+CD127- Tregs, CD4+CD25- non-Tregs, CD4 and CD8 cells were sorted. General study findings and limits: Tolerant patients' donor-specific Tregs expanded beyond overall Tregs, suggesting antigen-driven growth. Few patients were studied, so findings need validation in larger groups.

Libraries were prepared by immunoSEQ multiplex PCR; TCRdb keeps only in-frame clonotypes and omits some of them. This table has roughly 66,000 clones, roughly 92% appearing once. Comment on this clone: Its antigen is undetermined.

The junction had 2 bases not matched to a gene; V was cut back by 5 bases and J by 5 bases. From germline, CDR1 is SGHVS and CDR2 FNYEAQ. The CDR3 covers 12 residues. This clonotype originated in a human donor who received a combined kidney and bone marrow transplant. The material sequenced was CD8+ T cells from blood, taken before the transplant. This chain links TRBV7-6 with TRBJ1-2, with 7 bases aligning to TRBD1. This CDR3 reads CASSPGGYGYTF. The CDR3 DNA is TGTGCCAGCAGCCCAGGGGGTTATGGCTACACCTTC. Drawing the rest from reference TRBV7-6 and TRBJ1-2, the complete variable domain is GAGVSQSPRYKVTKRGQDVALRCDPISGHVSLYWYRQALGQGPEFLTYFNYEAQQDKSGLPNDRFSAERPEGSISTLTIQRTEQRDSAMYRCASSPGGYGYTFGSGTRLTVV.